The 16 T cell receptor beta chains below come from one sample, sequenced in a study of neurological immune-mediated disorders. A single record per CDR3 protein comes from TCRdb applying MiXCR to the 5' RACE reads. The sample contains about 30,000 distinct CDR3 sequences, 12% of which appear only once. The specimen was PBMCs. These receptors came from a man in his sixties in good health.

This clonotype has ten or more counts. The rearrangement links TRBV10-3 to TRBJ2-7, with D unclear. Germline values: CDR1 ENHRY, CDR2 SYGVKD. The CDR3 is 11 amino acids. Between the trimmed V and J ends, which lost 11 bases and 0 bases, there was a span of 8 bases. CDR3 protein: CASGSSYEQYF. DNA of the CDR3: TGTGCCTCGGGCAGCTCCTACGAGCAGTACTTC.

This clonotype was seen ten or more times. This sequence joins TRBV5-1 and TRBJ1-2; D uncertain. Trimming took 1 base from V and 3 from J, leaving 22 bases between them. Germline V gene data show CDR1 as SGHRS and CDR2 as YFSETQ. This CDR3 comprises 18 residues. The CDR3 loop reads CASSLQTFGFGAYYGYTF. The CDR3 DNA follows: TGCGCCAGCAGCTTGCAGACCTTTGGTTTTGGAGCCTACTATGGCTACACCTTC.

This clonotype has a count of ten or more. The chain combines TRBV3-1 with TRBJ1-1; 7 bases are a match to TRBD1. Germline loops: CDR1 LGHDT, CDR2 YNNKEL (reference sequence). The junction had 9 bases not matched to a gene; V was cut back by 4 bases and J by 10 bases. CDR3 length: 13 residues. CDR3 sequence: CASSRRDRDLAFF. The CDR3 DNA sequence: TGTGCCAGCAGCCGCCGAGACAGGGACTTAGCTTTCTTT. Full variable domain (rest looked up from reference TRBV3-1 and TRBJ1-1): DTAVSQTPKYLVTQMGNDKSIKCEQNLGHDTMYWYKQDSKKFLKIMFSYNNKELIINETVPNRFSPKSPDKAHLNLHINSLELGDSAVYFCASSRRDRDLAFFGQGTRLTVV.

This clonotype was detected ten times or more. J is TRBJ1-1 and V is TRBV7-2, with 8 bases aligning to TRBD1. This CDR3 has 17 residues. J gave up 6 bases and V 5 bases, and 17 bases lay outside the gene matches. From germline, CDR1 is SGHTA and CDR2 FQGNSA. CDR3: CASSPRVRDRLNSEAFF. The DNA for the CDR3 is TGTGCCAGCAGCCCCAGAGTAAGGGACAGGCTCAATTCTGAAGCTTTCTTT.

This clonotype was recorded at least ten times. The genes are TRBV27 and TRBJ2-1, with 10 bases matching TRBD2. The trim removed 5 bases at V and 10 bases at J, leaving 5 bases unmatched. The germline CDR1 and CDR2 sequences are MNHEY and SMNVEV (reference sequence). The CDR3 has 13 residues. The DNA of the CDR3 is TGTGCCAGCAGTACTAGCGGGAACTACGAGCAGTTCTTC. Amino acids: CASSTSGNYEQFF.

This clonotype has a count of ten or more. The rearrangement uses TRBV5-1 and TRBJ1-4; a weak D match, TRBD1 (5 bases). Trimming took off 3 bases at V and 5 bases at J, with 11 bases between the two ends. CDR1 is SGHRS and CDR2 is YFSETQ in the germline V gene. This CDR3 is 14 amino acids long. The CDR3 bases are TGCGCCAGCAGCTCCGGGACCCTAAATGAAAAACTGTTTTTT. It codes for CASSSGTLNEKLFF.

This clonotype was detected ten times or more. The J gene is TRBJ2-2, the V gene TRBV5-1; D is uncertain. The V and J ends lost 0 bases and 8 bases respectively, with 5 bases between them. This CDR3 region has 12 residues. Germline CDR1 SGHRS, CDR2 YFSETQ. CDR3 sequence (DNA): TGCGCCAGCAGCTTGGTCGTGGGGGAGCTGTTTTTT. Translating it yields CASSLVVGELFF.

Many counts were recorded for this clonotype. V and J are TRBV28 and TRBJ2-7; TRBD1 aligns across 9 bases. The V segment lost 0 bases and the J segment 9 bases; nucleotides outside the gene matches: 12. This CDR3 has 16 amino acids. In germline, CDR1 is MDHEN, CDR2 SYDVKM. The chain's CDR3 is CASSLWAGQGLQGQYF. The CDR3 DNA reads TGTGCCAGCAGTTTATGGGCGGGACAGGGCCTCCAGGGGCAGTACTTC.

This clonotype showed up many times. The chain recombines TRBV28 with TRBJ2-5; 10 nucleotides match TRBD1. Germline lookup yields CDR1 MDHEN and CDR2 SYDVKM. The junction had 4 bases not matched to a gene; V was cut back by 2 bases and J by 4 bases. This CDR3 spans 15 amino acids. The CDR3 sequence: CASSLRTGGAETQYF. The CDR3, as DNA: TGTGCCAGCAGTTTAAGGACAGGGGGGGCAGAGACCCAGTACTTC.

This clonotype has a count of ten or more. The chain links TRBV5-1 to TRBJ1-1, with D possibly TRBD1 on 6 matching bases. The CDR3 is 14 amino acids. With 3 bases removed from V and 2 bases from J, the gap between germline ends came to 11 bases. The germline gives CDR1 SGHRS, CDR2 YFSETQ. The CDR3 DNA reads TGCGCCAGCAGCTCATTACAGGGAAACACTGAAGCTTTCTTT. This encodes CASSSLQGNTEAFF.

This clonotype was picked up many times. This rearrangement joins TRBV20-1 to TRBJ2-1, with a tentative D call TRBD2 (6 bases). Germline CDR1 reads DFQATT; CDR2 reads SNEGSKA (reference sequence). The CDR3 totals 10 residues. CDR3 nucleotides: TGCAGGCGGGAAGGACATGAGCAGTTCTTC. Its translation: CRREGHEQFF.

This clonotype was observed at least ten times. The rearrangement joins TRBV6-6 to TRBJ2-7; 10 bases are shared with TRBD2. The germline V gene has CDR1 MNHNY and CDR2 SVGAGI (reference sequence). The CDR3 has 16 amino acids. V trimming: 5 bases; J trimming: 0 bases; junction bases outside the gene matches: 7. CDR3 protein: CASSPGLARFSYEQYF. The CDR3 nucleotides are TGTGCCAGCAGTCCGGGACTAGCGAGATTCTCCTACGAGCAGTACTTC.

This clonotype came up many times. The chain recombines TRBV5-1 with TRBJ2-1, with TRBD1 identical over 7 bases. Germline CDR1 SGHRS, CDR2 YFSETQ. The CDR3 spans 15 residues. The ends lost 1 base at V and 7 bases at J; junction bases unmatched: 8. In nucleotides, the CDR3 is TGCGCCAGCAGCTTGCTAGGCCAGGGGGAGAATGAGCAGTTCTTC. Amino acid sequence: CASSLLGQGENEQFF. Drawing the rest from reference TRBV5-1 and TRBJ2-1, the complete variable domain is KAGVTQTPRYLIKTRGQQVTLSCSPISGHRSVSWYQQTPGQGLQFLFEYFSETQRNKGNFPGRFSGRQFSNSRSEMNVSTLELGDSALYLCASSLLGQGENEQFFGPGTRLTVL.

Ten or more counts support this clonotype. This chain joins TRBV5-1 and TRBJ1-4; 10 nucleotides align to TRBD1. This CDR3 comprises 15 residues. The V gene's germline CDR1 is SGHRS and CDR2 YFSETQ. V shed 0 bases, J shed 8 bases, and the junction held 4 bases outside the gene matches. The CDR3 DNA sequence: TGCGCCAGCAGCTTGGAAGGGACAGGGGTAGAAAAACTGTTTTTT. Translating it yields CASSLEGTGVEKLFF. The full variable domain, completed using reference TRBV5-1 and TRBJ1-4, is KAGVTQTPRYLIKTRGQQVTLSCSPISGHRSVSWYQQTPGQGLQFLFEYFSETQRNKGNFPGRFSGRQFSNSRSEMNVSTLELGDSALYLCASSLEGTGVEKLFFGSGTQLSVL.

This clonotype appeared a few times. The rearrangement links TRBV7-8 to TRBJ2-7; D might be TRBD2 (6 bases). The V and J ends lost 1 base and 6 bases respectively, with 16 bases between them. This CDR3 contains 15 residues. Germline loops: CDR1 SGHVS, CDR2 FQNEAQ. Written as DNA, the CDR3 is TGTGCCAGCAGCTTAGTTGGGGGGACGAGTAGCGAGCAGTACTTC. It yields the protein CASSLVGGTSSEQYF.

In its sample, this clonotype ranks as medium-sized (0.01 to 0.1%). The chain links TRBV18 to TRBJ2-7; 9 bases align to TRBD1. Germline loops: CDR1 KGHSH, CDR2 LQKENI. V was pared by 6 bases and J by 4 bases, with 4 bases of the junction left unmatched. This CDR3 is built from 13 residues. The DNA for the CDR3 is TGTGCCAGCTCCTCGGGACAGGGATACGAGCAGTACTTC. Its translation: CASSSGQGYEQYF.